The 20 T cell receptor beta chains below come from one sample, sequenced in a study of beta chain features in type 1 diabetes. The whole isolated RNA underwent reverse transcription, so sequencing captured expressed TCRB transcripts. Sequencing used immunoSEQ multiplex PCR; TCRdb keeps in-frame clones, though not all of them. The profile covers about 270,000 clones, with 11% to 15% appearing a single time and approximately 0.024% taken by the ten largest. Sequenced sample: naive CD4+ T cells from blood. The receptors originated from a woman in her forties in good health.

This clone was counted between two and nine times. The chain joins TRBV7-2 to TRBJ1-2; 8 bases map to TRBD1. CDR1 is SGHTA, CDR2 FQGNSA, per germline. This CDR3 is 15 amino acids long. V lost 5 bases and J lost 4; bases outside the gene matches: 9. This CDR3 reads CASSPTGGRIYGYTF. The CDR3 DNA reads as TGTGCCAGCAGCCCCACAGGGGGTCGGATCTATGGCTACACCTTC. The variable domain in full, completed from reference TRBV7-2 and TRBJ1-2, reads GAGVSQSPSNKVTEKGKDVELRCDPISGHTALYWYRQSLGQGLEFLIYFQGNSAPDKSGLPSDRFSAERTGGSVSTLTIQRTQQEDSAVYLCASSPTGGRIYGYTFGSGTRLTVV.

This clone was recorded a few times. J is TRBJ1-2 and V is TRBV9; D may be TRBD1 (6 bases). V shed 1 base and J shed 2 bases, with 6 bases lying between them. CDR3 length: 13 amino acids. The V gene's germline CDR1 is SGDLS and CDR2 YYNGEE. CDR3 sequence: CASSVTGNYGYTF. DNA for the CDR3: TGTGCCAGCAGCGTAACAGGGAACTATGGCTACACCTTC.

The table lists this clone with a few counts. J is TRBJ2-5 and V is TRBV29-1; D not certain. There are 12 residues in the CDR3. Germline V gives CDR1 SQVTM, CDR2 ANQGSEA. Trimming took 4 bases from V and 5 from J, leaving 11 bases between them. CDR3 sequence (DNA): TGCAGCGTTGGAGGTCTTTGGGAGACCCAGTACTTC. This codes for CSVGGLWETQYF.

This clone was detected a few times. The chain joins TRBV9 to TRBJ1-2; TRBD1 aligns across 9 bases. CDR1 is SGDLS and CDR2 is YYNGEE in the germline V gene. The CDR3 extends over 18 amino acids. Trimming cost V 0 bases and J 1 base; bases outside gene matches: 10. This chain's CDR3 is CASSVVGSGTGFNYGYTF. CDR3 sequence (DNA): TGTGCCAGCAGCGTAGTTGGGAGCGGGACAGGGTTTAACTATGGCTACACCTTC. Full variable domain (rest looked up from reference TRBV9 and TRBJ1-2): DSGVTQTPKHLITATGQRVTLRCSPRSGDLSVYWYQQSLDQGLQFLIQYYNGEERAKGNILERFSAQQFPDLHSELNLSSLELGDSALYFCASSVVGSGTGFNYGYTFGSGTRLTVV.

This clone was seen only a few times. This sequence joins TRBV15 and TRBJ2-7; D is perhaps TRBD2 (6 bases). The CDR3 contains 17 residues. Trimming took 0 bases from V and 0 from J, leaving 15 bases between them. The germline CDR1 and CDR2 sequences are LNHNV and YYDKDF (reference sequence). CDR3 residues: CATSRDGGTGSSYEQYF. The CDR3 nucleotides read TGTGCCACCAGCAGAGATGGAGGGACCGGGAGCTCCTACGAGCAGTACTTC.

This clone was found a few times. This chain joins TRBV5-1 and TRBJ2-7; D ambiguous. The germline V gene encodes CDR1 SGHRS and CDR2 YFSETQ. The CDR3 runs to 14 residues. Trimming took 0 bases from V and 2 from J, leaving 9 bases between them. CDR3 DNA sequence: TGCGCCAGCAGCTTGGTTCAGAGGACCTACGAGCAGTACTTC. This encodes CASSLVQRTYEQYF.

The sample holds a few counts of this clone. V gene TRBV15 combines with J gene TRBJ2-3, with a tentative D call TRBD2 (6 bases). This CDR3 is 18 amino acids long. Per the germline V gene, CDR1 is LNHNV and CDR2 is YYDKDF (reference sequence). V was cut by 3 bases and J by 1 base, with 20 bases left in between. DNA of the CDR3: TGTGCCACCAGCAGCCCGGTGGGCCTACCGGGGGGCACAGATACGCAGTATTTT. It encodes CATSSPVGLPGGTDTQYF.

A few counts support this clone. The V call is TRBV10-2, the J call TRBJ1-1; D perhaps matches TRBD1 (6 bases). This CDR3 region has 12 residues. Trimming took off 4 bases at V and 11 bases at J, with 14 bases between the two ends. CDR1 is WSHSY and CDR2 is SAAADI in the germline V gene. In nucleotides, the CDR3 is TGCGCCAGCAGTGTACAGGGTTTCCTCGCTTTCTTT. Its translation: CASSVQGFLAFF.

The chain couples TRBV7-2 to TRBJ2-3; D remains ambiguous. The germline V gene has CDR1 SGHTA and CDR2 FQGNSA. The CDR3 has 17 amino acids. Trimming took 1 base from V and 0 from J, leaving 14 bases between them. This CDR3 reads CASSLVSGRPSTDTQYF. The CDR3 DNA follows: TGTGCCAGCAGCTTAGTGTCCGGCAGGCCAAGCACAGATACGCAGTATTTT.

The chain recombines TRBV29-1 with TRBJ1-1; D is unresolved. V lost 6 bases and J lost 0, with 14 bases in between. This CDR3 has 14 residues. Germline V CDR1 and CDR2: SQVTM, ANQGSEA. The CDR3 loop reads CSVSPAGMNTEAFF. The CDR3 DNA reads as TGCAGCGTCTCCCCTGCAGGAATGAACACTGAAGCTTTCTTT.

This chain links TRBV7-9 with TRBJ1-6; D unclear. V was shortened by 3 bases and J by 8 bases, with 8 bases between the two germline ends. Looked up from germline, CDR1 is SEHNR and CDR2 is FQNEAQ (reference sequence). This CDR3 is built from 13 residues. As DNA, the CDR3 is TGTGCCAGCAGCTTGCAGATTGATTCACCCCTCCACTTT. This encodes CASSLQIDSPLHF.

The chain couples TRBV5-6 to TRBJ1-3; D remains ambiguous. With 1 base removed from V and 0 bases from J, the gap between germline ends came to 11 bases. The CDR3 length is 16 residues. The germline V gene has CDR1 SGHDT and CDR2 YYEEEE. CDR3: CASSLTYGNSGNTIYF. Here the CDR3 DNA reads TGTGCCAGCAGCTTGACCTACGGTAACTCTGGAAACACCATATATTTT.

The chain has TRBV10-3 and TRBJ2-1; the match to TRBD1 covers 8 bases. V gave up 6 bases and J gave up 4 bases; unmatched junction bases: 8. The V gene's germline CDR1 is ENHRY and CDR2 SYGVKD. This CDR3 is 15 amino acids long. The CDR3 loop reads CAIRGTGQGYNEQFF. The DNA of the CDR3 is TGTGCCATCAGGGGGACAGGCCAGGGGTACAATGAGCAGTTCTTC.

This clone was picked up a small number of times. J is TRBJ2-1 and V is TRBV12-5; 7 bases match TRBD1. V dropped 3 bases and J dropped 5; count of bases not matched to a gene: 4. The CDR3 loop spans 14 amino acids. CDR1 LGHNT and CDR2 FRNRAP come from the germline V gene. CDR3 region: CASGLGGLNNEQFF. The CDR3 region has the DNA TGTGCTAGTGGTTTAGGGGGCCTAAACAATGAGCAGTTCTTC.

This clone was seen a handful of times. This chain joins TRBV18 and TRBJ2-3, with TRBD2 matching over 7 bases. The germline V gene encodes CDR1 KGHSH and CDR2 LQKENI. The trim removed 3 bases at V and 8 bases at J, leaving 5 bases unmatched. CDR3 length: 13 amino acids. In nucleotides, the CDR3 is TGTGCCAGCTCACCGGGAGGGAGCGGTACGCAGTATTTT. Protein sequence: CASSPGGSGTQYF.

The J gene is TRBJ1-1, the V gene TRBV5-1, with D hard to call. The CDR3 totals 12 residues. The germline gives CDR1 SGHRS, CDR2 YFSETQ. Trimming shortened V by 0 bases and J by 6 bases, and 6 bases separated the two germline ends. CDR3 region: CASSLGVAEAFF. In DNA form, the CDR3 reads TGCGCCAGCAGCTTGGGCGTCGCTGAAGCTTTCTTT.

This clone was found once. The chain employs TRBV7-9 and TRBJ2-7; 14 bases are a match to TRBD2. The germline CDR1 and CDR2 sequences are SEHNR and FQNEAQ (reference sequence). The V and J ends lost 5 bases and 3 bases, in that order; junction bases with no gene match: 6. This CDR3 is 16 amino acids long. The CDR3 loop is CASSGRTSGGIYEQYF. As DNA, the CDR3 is TGTGCCAGCAGCGGAAGGACTAGCGGGGGGATCTACGAGCAGTACTTC. The variable domain in full, with the rest retrieved from reference TRBV7-9 and TRBJ2-7, is DTGVSQNPRHKITKRGQNVTFRCDPISEHNRLYWYRQTLGQGPEFLTYFQNEAQLEKSRLLSDRFSAERPKGSFSTLEIQRTEQGDSAMYLCASSGRTSGGIYEQYFGPGTRLTVT.

This clone appeared a few times. The chain recombines TRBV6-5 with TRBJ1-6; TRBD1 is a possible D gene (6 bases). The V gene lost 5 bases and the J gene lost 9 bases, with 11 bases spanning the gap. The CDR3 spans 13 residues. Germline values: CDR1 MNHEY, CDR2 SVGAGI. The CDR3 sequence is CASSLQGGSPLHF. CDR3 DNA sequence: TGTGCCAGCAGTCTACAGGGTGGTTCACCCCTCCACTTT.

The chain carries TRBV27 and TRBJ1-6; D is uncertain. With 8 bases removed from V and 7 bases from J, the gap between germline ends came to 15 bases. The CDR3 spans 14 residues. Looked up from germline, CDR1 is MNHEY and CDR2 is SMNVEV (reference sequence). In DNA form, the CDR3 reads TGTGCCAGCTCCCTCGGGGTTTGGAATTCACCCCTCCACTTT. This translates into CASSLGVWNSPLHF.

This clone has more than one count but fewer than ten. The chain recombines TRBV7-9 with TRBJ1-6; 7 bases line up with TRBD1. The CDR3 runs to 14 residues. J was trimmed by 8 bases and V by 7 bases; bases with no gene match: 8. Per the germline V gene, CDR1 is SEHNR and CDR2 is FQNEAQ (reference sequence). The CDR3 reads CASNPDRAYSPLHF. CDR3 DNA: TGTGCCAGCAATCCAGACAGGGCATATTCACCCCTCCACTTT. Based on the CDR3 plus reference TRBV7-9 and TRBJ1-6, the full variable domain is DTGVSQNPRHKITKRGQNVTFRCDPISEHNRLYWYRQTLGQGPEFLTYFQNEAQLEKSRLLSDRFSAERPKGSFSTLEIQRTEQGDSAMYLCASNPDRAYSPLHFGNGTRLTVT.